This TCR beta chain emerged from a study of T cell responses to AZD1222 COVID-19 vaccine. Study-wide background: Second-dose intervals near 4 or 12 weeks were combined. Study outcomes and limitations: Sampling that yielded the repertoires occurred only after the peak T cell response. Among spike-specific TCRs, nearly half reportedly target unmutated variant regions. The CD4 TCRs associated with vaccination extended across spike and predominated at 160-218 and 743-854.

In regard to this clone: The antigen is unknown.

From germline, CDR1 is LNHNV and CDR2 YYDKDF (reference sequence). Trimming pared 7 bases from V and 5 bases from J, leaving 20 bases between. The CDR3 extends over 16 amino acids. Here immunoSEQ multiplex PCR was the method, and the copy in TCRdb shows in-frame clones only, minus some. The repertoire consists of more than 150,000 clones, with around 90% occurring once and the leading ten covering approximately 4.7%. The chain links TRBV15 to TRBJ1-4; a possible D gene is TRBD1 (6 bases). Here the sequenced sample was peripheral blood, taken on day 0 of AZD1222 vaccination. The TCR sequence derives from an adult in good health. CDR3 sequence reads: CATMRGRWTENEKLFF. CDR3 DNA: TGTGCCACCATGCGGGGGCGCTGGACGGAAAATGAAAAACTGTTTTTT.